This T cell receptor (beta chain) was sequenced during a study of blood T cells in healthy people across ages. Study conclusions and caveats: Compared with aged donors, long-lived donors showed fewer expanded clones, suggesting selection. The unsorted PBMCs prevented any conclusive comparison of naive versus antigen-experienced cells.

PCR was performed a second time for about 6 to 12 cycles using a sample-barcoded 5' primer and a J-beta primer mix. TCRdb analysed the 5' RACE reads with MiXCR anew, one entry per CDR3 protein. The sample carries about 1,400,000 distinct CDR3 sequences, approximately 59% recorded once. About this clonotype: Its antigen is unidentified.

CDR1 SGHNT and CDR2 YENEEA come from the germline V gene. CDR3 size: 14 residues. Trimming shortened V by 3 bases and J by 6 bases, and 13 bases separated the two germline ends. Sequencing was performed on blood. V usage is TRBV11-3 and J usage is TRBJ2-3; tentative D call: TRBD1 (5 bases). The receptor comes from a man aged 18 to 30 in good health. The CDR3 protein is CASSFTGSFDTQYF. DNA of the CDR3: TGTGCCAGCAGCTTCACAGGTTCTTTTGATACGCAGTATTTT.